The 8 T cell receptor beta chains in this list originate from one sample, sequenced in a study of blood T cell repertoires in COVID-19. This table comes from immunoSEQ multiplex PCR, and its TCRdb copy is limited to in-frame clones, with some not included. The sample carries over 110,000 clones, over 75% recorded once. The specimen was PBMCs or T cells enriched from blood (not recorded which). The receptors come from a man in his forties or fifties in a cohort exposed to, infected with or recovered from COVID-19 (not recorded which).

The chain uses TRBV7-8 and TRBJ2-1, with 11 bases lining up with TRBD2. The junction had 9 bases not matched to a gene; V was cut back by 2 bases and J by 9 bases. The CDR3 contains 16 residues. CDR1 and CDR2 (germline): SGHVS, FQNEAQ. The CDR3 DNA reads TGTGCCAGCAGCTTACTGACTAGCGGGGCCCCCAGTGAGCAGTTCTTC. This sequence encodes CASSLLTSGAPSEQFF. The complete variable domain, with remaining parts taken from reference TRBV7-8 and TRBJ2-1, reads GAGVSQSPRYKVAKRGQDVALRCDPISGHVSLFWYQQALGQGPEFLTYFQNEAQLDKSGLPSDRFFAERPEGSVSTLKIQRTQQEDSAVYLCASSLLTSGAPSEQFFGPGTRLTVL.

This chain uses TRBV7-9 with TRBJ2-5, with TRBD2 as a possible D gene (6 bases). Germline V gene lookup returns CDR1 SEHNR and CDR2 FQNEAQ (reference sequence). The V gene lost 1 base and the J gene lost 1 base, with 10 bases spanning the gap. CDR3 length equals 15 residues. The CDR3 here is CASSLDAGSQETQYF. The CDR3 DNA follows: TGTGCCAGCAGCTTAGATGCGGGAAGCCAAGAGACCCAGTACTTC.

The V call is TRBV20-1, the J call TRBJ2-3; no reliable D call. The CDR3 consists of 12 residues. V was trimmed by 3 bases and J by 1 base, leaving 5 bases between them. CDR1 and CDR2 (germline): DFQATT, SNEGSKA (reference sequence). The CDR3 DNA sequence: TGCAGTGCTAGTCGTGGCACAGATACGCAGTATTTT. Encoded protein: CSASRGTDTQYF.

The chain combines TRBV24-1 with TRBJ2-5; TRBD1 matches at 9 bases. The length of the CDR3 is 15 residues. V was clipped by 9 bases and J by 2 bases; unmatched bases: 9. Per germline, CDR1 KGHDR and CDR2 SFDVKD. CDR3 nucleotides: TGTGCCACCGGAACCGGGACAGGGCATCAAGAGACCCAGTACTTC. Translation: CATGTGTGHQETQYF.

This chain joins TRBV5-3 and TRBJ2-1, with TRBD2 matching over 8 bases. TRBV5-3 is designated an ORF whose function remains uncertain. With 0 bases clipped from V and 8 bases from J, the junction kept 13 bases outside the gene matches. CDR3 length equals 17 residues. The CDR3 DNA follows: TGTGCCAGAAGCTTGGTTGGTCCGGGAAGCGGGAGCGATGAGCAGTTCTTC. Translated: CARSLVGPGSGSDEQFF.

This CDR3 reads CASSHPGGWTEAFF. Written as DNA, the CDR3 is TGCGCCAGCAGCCACCCAGGGGGATGGACTGAAGCTTTCTTT. This rearrangement joins TRBV4-1 to TRBJ1-1, with 7 bases identical to TRBD1. Germline CDR1 MGHRA, CDR2 YSYEKL. CDR3 size: 14 residues. The V segment lost 3 bases and the J segment 5 bases; nucleotides outside the gene matches: 6.

The J gene is TRBJ1-5, the V gene TRBV11-2, with a weak D call TRBD1 (6 bases). CDR1 and CDR2 (germline): SGHAT, FQNNGV. Trimming took 1 base from V and 3 from J, leaving 19 bases between them. This CDR3 has 18 residues. The DNA of the CDR3 is TGTGCCAGCAGCTTAGGAACAGGGAGTGTTGCTTACAATCAGCCCCAGCATTTT. Translation gives CASSLGTGSVAYNQPQHF.

The V call is TRBV28, the J call TRBJ1-1; D is unclear. CDR1 MDHEN and CDR2 SYDVKM come from the germline V gene. CDR3 length: 13 amino acids. V was clipped by 5 bases and J by 1 base, with 8 bases between them. The CDR3, as DNA: TGTGCCAGCAGTCCGACAACGAACACTGAAGCTTTCTTT. This gives the protein CASSPTTNTEAFF. Full variable domain (remainder filled in from reference TRBV28 and TRBJ1-1): DVKVTQSSRYLVKRTGEKVFLECVQDMDHENMFWYRQDPGLGLRLIYFSYDVKMKEKGDIPEGYSVSREKKERFSLILESASTNQTSMYLCASSPTTNTEAFFGQGTRLTVV.